This passage covers 18 T cell receptor beta chains from one sample sequenced in a study of glioma-infiltrating T cells. Amplification of TCR alpha and beta CDR3 regions from RNA used iRepertoire nested multiplex PCR. TCRdb recomputed calls from the multiplex PCR reads with MiXCR, one row per CDR3 protein. The sample includes 95,000 to 110,000 distinct CDR3 sequences, under 30% of them seen just once. The sample taken for sequencing was glioma tissue, nonneoplastic brain tissue, or PBMCs (not recorded which). All receptors derive from a human donor with low-grade glioma or glioblastoma, undergoing nonglioma brain surgery, or in good health (not recorded which).

This clonotype occurred many times. The gene calls are TRBV19 and TRBJ1-5, with D unresolved. Between the trimmed V and J ends, which lost 9 bases and 3 bases, there was a span of 18 bases. The CDR3 has 15 amino acids. Germline CDR1 is LNHDA and CDR2 is SQIVND (reference sequence). The CDR3, as DNA: TGTGCCAGCCGTAAACACGGAGAGCCCAATCAGCCCCAGCATTTT. Translated: CASRKHGEPNQPQHF.

The CDR3 region has the DNA TGTGCCGGTTTGCGGGACTCCCTGGCCCCAGAGACCCAGTACTTC. Its translation: CAGLRDSLAPETQYF. This chain connects TRBV9 to TRBJ2-5, with D possibly being TRBD2 (6 bases). The germline V and J ends were trimmed by 10 bases and 4 bases, with 23 bases remaining between them. The germline V gene encodes CDR1 SGDLS and CDR2 YYNGEE. The CDR3 consists of 15 residues.

This clonotype was seen repeatedly, ten times or more. The V and J genes are TRBV20-1 and TRBJ2-3; possibly TRBD1 for D (5 bases). This CDR3 is built from 13 residues. The germline V gene has CDR1 DFQATT and CDR2 SNEGSKA (reference sequence). V gave up 6 bases and J gave up 2 bases, with 12 bases separating them. The CDR3 sequence: CSADYRFTDTQYF. The CDR3, as DNA: TGCAGTGCCGATTACAGGTTCACAGATACGCAGTATTTT.

Comments on this clonotype: This could be a read error, since a much larger clone is one nucleotide away. V gene TRBV28 combines with J gene TRBJ1-4; D is undetermined. CDR3 length equals 13 residues. Per the germline V gene, CDR1 is MDHEN and CDR2 is SYDVKM. CDR3 amino acids: CASSLIRSEKLYF. CDR3 coding DNA: TGTGCCAGCAGTTTAATAAGGAGTGAAAAACTGTATTTT. Supplemented by reference TRBV28 and TRBJ1-4, the full variable domain reads DVKVTQSSRYLVKRTGEKVFLECVQDMDHENMFWYRQDPGLGLRLIYFSYDVKMKEKGDIPEGYSVSREKKERFSLILESASTNQTSMYLCASSLIRSEKLYFGSGTQLSVL.

V gene TRBV11-2 combines with J gene TRBJ1-4; the D gene is possibly TRBD1 (5 bases). The CDR3 consists of 17 residues. Trimming stripped 4 bases from V and 0 bases from J, with 15 bases between. CDR1 SGHAT and CDR2 FQNNGV come from the germline V gene. For the CDR3, the DNA is TGTGCCAGCAGCTGGGATCGTGACAGCACAACTAATGAAAAACTGTTTTTT. It encodes CASSWDRDSTTNEKLFF.

This clonotype has ten or more counts. The chain has TRBV6-2 or TRBV6-3 and TRBJ1-6; perhaps TRBD1 as D (6 bases). CDR3 length: 14 amino acids. The germline V gene encodes CDR1 MNHEY and CDR2 SVGEGT. V lost 6 bases to trimming and J lost 7 bases, with 13 bases between them. The DNA for the CDR3 is TGTGCCAGCAGGTACAGGGATCGGAATTCACCCCTCCACTTT. Translated, it gives CASRYRDRNSPLHF.

This chain joins TRBV4-1 and TRBJ2-1; D gene uncertain. The germline V and J ends were trimmed by 4 bases and 1 base, with 11 bases remaining between them. Germline loops: CDR1 MGHRA, CDR2 YSYEKL. The CDR3 is made up of 15 amino acids. The CDR3 DNA sequence: TGCGCCAGCAGCCCCTTAGTCAGGTCCTACAATGAGCAGTTCTTC. It codes for CASSPLVRSYNEQFF.

This clonotype turned up a few times. The chain joins TRBV19 to TRBJ2-4; perhaps TRBD1 as D (6 bases). CDR3 length equals 16 residues. V was trimmed by 4 bases and J by 0 bases, leaving 13 bases between them. Looked up from germline, CDR1 is LNHDA and CDR2 is SQIVND (reference sequence). CDR3 amino acids: CASSKSGQSAKNIQYF. As DNA, the CDR3 is TGTGCCAGTAGTAAATCCGGACAGTCAGCCAAAAACATTCAGTACTTC.

This clonotype was detected many times. The chain joins TRBV28 to TRBJ2-1; TRBD2 matches 11 bases. The V gene's germline CDR1 is MDHEN and CDR2 SYDVKM. CDR3 length: 14 residues. V was pared by 5 bases and J by 12 bases, with 9 bases of the junction left unmatched. CDR3 DNA: TGTGCCAGCAGTCTAGCGGGGGGTCTCGGGTTGCAGTTCTTC. This codes for CASSLAGGLGLQFF. Full variable domain (rest looked up from reference TRBV28 and TRBJ2-1): DVKVTQSSRYLVKRTGEKVFLECVQDMDHENMFWYRQDPGLGLRLIYFSYDVKMKEKGDIPEGYSVSREKKERFSLILESASTNQTSMYLCASSLAGGLGLQFFGPGTRLTVL.

In its sample, this clonotype was seen many times. The rearrangement links TRBV27 to TRBJ1-1; no definite D call. The germline CDR1 and CDR2 sequences are MNHEY and SMNVEV (reference sequence). This CDR3 comprises 14 residues. The V end lost 5 bases, the J end lost 0 bases, and 10 bases lay between the germline ends. CDR3 in DNA: TGTGCCAGCAGTAGTGCGGAGATGAACACTGAAGCTTTCTTT. Translating gives CASSSAEMNTEAFF.

A remark on this clonotype: Given a much more abundant clone one base away, this may be a read error. The V and J genes are TRBV6-2 or TRBV6-3 and TRBJ1-2; D is uncertain. Looked up from germline, CDR1 is MNHEY and CDR2 is SVGEGT. This CDR3 region has 12 residues. CDR3 bases: TGTGCCAGCCGGACGACTTCCTATGGCCACACCTTC. This codes for CASRTTSYGHTF.

In its sample, this clonotype was seen many times. This chain uses TRBV27 with TRBJ1-6; TRBD1 matches 7 bases. Trimming cost V 4 bases and J 8 bases; bases outside gene matches: 5. CDR3 length: 14 amino acids. Per germline, CDR1 MNHEY and CDR2 SMNVEV (reference sequence). This CDR3 reads CASSSTGEYSPLHF. CDR3 DNA sequence: TGTGCCAGCAGTTCAACAGGGGAATATTCACCCCTCCACTTT.

Regarding this clonotype: A read error is possible here, since a much larger clone lies one base away. V usage is TRBV7-9 and J usage is TRBJ2-1; D not resolved. The V gene's germline CDR1 is SEHNR and CDR2 FQNEAQ (reference sequence). The CDR3 is made up of 15 amino acids. The DNA of the CDR3 is TGCGCCAGCAGCCAAGGTCTAACGGAAAAGAATGAGCAGTTCTTC. Translation gives CASSQGLTEKNEQFF.

This clonotype occurred a few times. The genes are TRBV30 and TRBJ2-7; D remains ambiguous. With 5 bases removed from V and 1 base from J, the gap between germline ends came to 24 bases. The CDR3 loop spans 17 amino acids. The germline V gene has CDR1 GTSNPN and CDR2 SVGIG (reference sequence). The CDR3 spells CAWSTVLRTAYSYEQYF. CDR3 DNA: TGTGCCTGGTCGACCGTTTTAAGGACGGCATATTCCTACGAGCAGTACTTC.

A note on this clonotype: A clone one base away is much larger, so this may be a read error. Because the CDR3 is missing its conserved closing phenylalanine or tryptophan, this is likely a read error. The chain couples TRBV7-9 to TRBJ2-1; the D gene is possibly TRBD1 (7 bases). Trimming removed 7 bases from V and 10 bases from J, with 23 bases in between. This CDR3 contains 15 residues. Germline assignment: CDR1 SEHNR and CDR2 FQNEAQ (reference sequence). The CDR3 is CASTTTGGGPREQFS. CDR3 coding DNA: TGTGCCAGCACCACCACCGGAGGGGGCCCTAGAGAGCAGTTCTCC.

There are many counts of this clonotype. The chain has TRBV10-3 and TRBJ2-5; D gene unclear. The CDR3 has 13 residues. The germline gives CDR1 ENHRY, CDR2 SYGVKD. V gave up 5 bases and J gave up 5 bases, with 12 bases separating them. The CDR3, as DNA: TGTGCCATCAGTTTGGCGGCCCAGGAGACCCAGTACTTC. Amino acids: CAISLAAQETQYF.

V is TRBV12-3 or TRBV12-4 and J is TRBJ1-3; D may be TRBD1 (6 bases). The CDR3 spans 16 residues. The V gene lost 0 bases and the J gene lost 2 bases, with 11 bases spanning the gap. The DNA for the CDR3 is TGTGCCAGCAGTTTAGCACCGGGGGCAACTGGAAACACCATATATTTT. It yields the protein CASSLAPGATGNTIYF.

This clonotype was counted many times. The chain is built from TRBV4-3 and TRBJ2-1; D ambiguous. CDR1 is LGHNA and CDR2 is YSLEER in the germline V gene. The length of the CDR3 is 17 residues. V dropped 0 bases and J dropped 1 base, with 13 bases sitting between them. The CDR3 sequence: CASSQENRGESYNEQFF. CDR3 coding DNA: TGCGCCAGCAGCCAAGAAAACCGAGGCGAGTCCTACAATGAGCAGTTCTTC.